This entry lists 20 T cell receptor beta chains sequenced from one sample in a study of blood T cell repertoires in COVID-19. Measured with immunoSEQ multiplex PCR; TCRdb has only the in-frame clones, and not every one. The table includes fewer than 95,000 clones, 80% to 95% detected once. Sequenced material: peripheral blood. These receptors originate from a woman aged 80 or over with acute or convalescent COVID-19.

This chain connects TRBV5-4 to TRBJ2-7; 7 bases map to TRBD2. V shed 3 bases, J shed 0 bases, and the junction held 6 bases outside the gene matches. This CDR3 is 15 amino acids long. Germline V gene data show CDR1 as SGHNT and CDR2 as YYREEE (reference sequence). In DNA, the CDR3 is TGTGCCAGCAGCTGGGGGGGAACAGGCTCCTACGAGCAGTACTTC. It is translated as CASSWGGTGSYEQYF.

V and J are TRBV7-9 and TRBJ1-5; TRBD1 is a possible D gene (5 bases). Trimming shortened V by 2 bases and J by 7 bases, and 9 bases separated the two germline ends. There are 13 residues in the CDR3. Germline V gives CDR1 SEHNR, CDR2 FQNEAQ (reference sequence). DNA of the CDR3: TGTGCCAGCAGCTTAAATTCAGGGCAGCCCCAGCATTTT. Protein sequence: CASSLNSGQPQHF.

The chain links TRBV20-1 to TRBJ2-3; 10 bases align to TRBD1. Unmatched junction bases numbered 5, after V lost 3 bases and J lost 2 bases. Germline V lookup: CDR1 DFQATT, CDR2 SNEGSKA (reference sequence). CDR3 size: 15 residues. The CDR3 DNA follows: TGCAGTGCTAGTGGGACAGGGGACATCACAGATACGCAGTATTTT. Translated, it gives CSASGTGDITDTQYF.

The chain joins TRBV6-1 to TRBJ2-1, with 9 nucleotides matching TRBD1. Unmatched junction bases numbered 8, after V lost 3 bases and J lost 11 bases. Germline loops: CDR1 MNHNS, CDR2 SASEGT. The CDR3 is 14 residues long. DNA of the CDR3: TGTGCCAGCAGTGAGGACAGGGGTACAATGAAGCAGTTCTTC. As protein: CASSEDRGTMKQFF.

The rearrangement uses TRBV25-1 and TRBJ1-1; possibly TRBD1 for D (5 bases). Germline lookup yields CDR1 MGHDK and CDR2 SYGVNS. V was pared by 4 bases and J by 11 bases, with 20 bases between. The CDR3 totals 14 residues. CDR3 sequence reads: CASSGSGPQGLAFF. Written as DNA, the CDR3 is TGTGCCAGCAGTGGGTCAGGGCCGCAGGGTTTGGCTTTCTTT.

Notes on this clone: One end of the junction does not line up with germline, which may come from a read error. The chain couples TRBV7-9 to TRBJ1-4; D might be TRBD1 (6 bases). CDR1 and CDR2 from the germline V gene are SEHNR and FQNEAQ (reference sequence). The CDR3 length is 14 residues. The CDR3 loop is CASTLQGGNEKLFF. CDR3 sequence (DNA): TGTGCCAGCACCTTACAGGGAGGTAATGAAAAACTGTTTTTT.

J is TRBJ2-2 and V is TRBV9, with D possibly TRBD2 on 7 matching bases. The CDR3 has 16 amino acids. From germline, CDR1 is SGDLS and CDR2 YYNGEE. Trimming pared 4 bases from V and 1 base from J, leaving 14 bases between. The CDR3 spells CASSPRGAQNTGELFF. The CDR3 bases are TGTGCCAGCAGCCCCCGGGGGGCTCAGAACACCGGGGAGCTGTTTTTT.

This clone has only one observation. This chain joins TRBV5-1 and TRBJ2-1; D unclear. Per the germline V gene, CDR1 is SGHRS and CDR2 is YFSETQ. The CDR3 has 16 amino acids. The V gene lost 4 bases and the J gene lost 0 bases, with 14 bases spanning the gap. CDR3 protein: CASSAFTPSSYNEQFF. The CDR3 coding sequence is TGCGCCAGCAGCGCCTTTACTCCGAGCTCCTACAATGAGCAGTTCTTC.

The J gene is TRBJ1-2, the V gene TRBV19, with D possibly TRBD1 on 6 matching bases. The CDR3 contains 20 residues. With 3 bases removed from V and 8 bases from J, the gap between germline ends came to 34 bases. Germline loops: CDR1 LNHDA, CDR2 SQIVND (reference sequence). The CDR3 coding sequence is TGTGCCAGTAGTATTGAGGCAGGGGCCCACACGACCCGATTCTATGGAGGCTACACCTTC. Encoded protein: CASSIEAGAHTTRFYGGYTF. Filled out from reference TRBV19 and TRBJ1-2, the complete variable domain reads DGGITQSPKYLFRKEGQNVTLSCEQNLNHDAMYWYRQDPGQGLRLIYYSQIVNDFQKGDIAEGYSVSREKKESFPLTVTSAQKNPTAFYLCASSIEAGAHTTRFYGGYTFGSGTRLTVV.

The rearrangement links TRBV6-2 or TRBV6-3 to TRBJ2-7, with D maybe TRBD2 (6 bases). Between the trimmed V and J ends, which lost 2 bases and 6 bases, there was a span of 20 bases. This CDR3 has 16 residues. From germline, CDR1 is MNHEY and CDR2 SVGEGT. The CDR3 protein is CASSYGLRRGSGEQYF. CDR3 nucleotides: TGTGCCAGCAGTTACGGGCTCCGCCGGGGGAGTGGCGAGCAGTACTTC.

The V gene is TRBV7-2, the J gene TRBJ2-3; D uncertain. This CDR3 is built from 16 residues. Germline V gene lookup returns CDR1 SGHTA and CDR2 FQGNSA. V was trimmed by 1 base and J by 1 base, leaving 12 bases between them. CDR3 residues: CASSLVVFLGTDTQYF. The CDR3 bases are TGTGCCAGCAGCTTAGTTGTATTCCTTGGCACAGATACGCAGTATTTT.

This clone has only one observation. The gene calls are TRBV9 and TRBJ2-1, with D possibly TRBD2 on 6 matching bases. The CDR3 spans 13 residues. Germline CDR1 and CDR2: SGDLS and YYNGEE. The V end was cut by 4 bases, the J end by 10 bases, with 15 bases between. The CDR3 reads CASSRGTHGEQFF. In DNA, the CDR3 is TGTGCCAGCAGCCGGGGGACCCACGGCGAGCAGTTCTTC.

This rearrangement joins TRBV4-3 to TRBJ1-1, with 8 positions matching TRBD1. Germline V gene lookup returns CDR1 LGHNA and CDR2 YSLEER. Germline trimming cut 1 base from V and 9 bases from J; bases unmatched to any gene: 1. The CDR3 loop spans 12 amino acids. CDR3 protein: CASSQGDRKAFF. The CDR3 region has the DNA TGCGCCAGCAGCCAAGGGGACAGGAAAGCTTTCTTT.

The CDR3 sequence is CASSVGVAGVETQYF. CDR3 DNA sequence: TGTGCCAGCAGCGTAGGAGTAGCGGGAGTGGAGACCCAGTACTTC. J is TRBJ2-5 and V is TRBV9, with 9 bases matching TRBD2. Germline assignment: CDR1 SGDLS and CDR2 YYNGEE. The trim removed 0 bases at V and 5 bases at J, leaving 5 bases unmatched. The length of the CDR3 is 15 residues.

The V gene is TRBV5-1, the J gene TRBJ2-5; 9 bases map to TRBD2. The CDR3 loop spans 15 amino acids. The V gene's germline CDR1 is SGHRS and CDR2 YFSETQ. Germline trimming cut 4 bases from V and 4 bases from J; bases unmatched to any gene: 8. The CDR3 is CASSIRGGAGETQYF. CDR3 DNA: TGCGCCAGCAGCATTCGCGGGGGGGCCGGAGAGACCCAGTACTTC.

The chain joins TRBV5-4 to TRBJ2-2; the D gene is possibly TRBD1 (6 bases). Looked up from germline, CDR1 is SGHNT and CDR2 is YYREEE (reference sequence). The CDR3 contains 15 residues. V was cut by 2 bases and J by 7 bases, with 15 bases left in between. The CDR3 region is CASSFFPGVSGELFF. CDR3 coding DNA: TGTGCCAGCAGCTTCTTTCCAGGGGTGAGCGGGGAGCTGTTTTTT.

This clone has only one observation. This chain joins TRBV4-3 and TRBJ2-3; the match to TRBD2 covers 7 bases. Germline V gene data show CDR1 as LGHNA and CDR2 as YSLEER. CDR3 length equals 14 residues. V lost 3 bases and J lost 4; bases outside the gene matches: 4. CDR3 sequence: CASSQGLSPDTQYF. The CDR3 DNA reads TGCGCCAGCAGCCAGGGACTAAGCCCAGATACGCAGTATTTT.

The rearrangement joins TRBV25-1 to TRBJ2-2; D ambiguous. Germline lookup yields CDR1 MGHDK and CDR2 SYGVNS. The CDR3 has 14 residues. The germline V and J ends were trimmed by 2 bases and 4 bases, with 8 bases remaining between them. The CDR3 sequence is CASSESSATGELFF. In DNA, the CDR3 is TGTGCCAGCAGTGAAAGCAGCGCCACCGGGGAGCTGTTTTTT. Looking up the rest from reference TRBV25-1 and TRBJ2-2 gives the full variable domain: EADIYQTPRYLVIGTGKKITLECSQTMGHDKMYWYQQDPGMELHLIHYSYGVNSTEKGDLSSESTVSRIRTEHFPLTLESARPSHTSQYLCASSESSATGELFFGEGSRLTVL.

This clone was observed a single time. This rearrangement joins TRBV5-1 to TRBJ1-1; D uncertain. This CDR3 has 14 residues. Germline-derived CDR1 and CDR2 are SGHRS and YFSETQ. Trimming shortened V by 1 base and J by 4 bases, and 11 bases separated the two germline ends. The CDR3 DNA reads TGCGCCAGCAGCTTGAGCGAGCTCGGCACTGAAGCTTTCTTT. It codes for CASSLSELGTEAFF.

The genes are TRBV19 and TRBJ2-6, with D possibly being TRBD1 (6 bases). V was pared by 5 bases and J by 2 bases, with 19 bases between. Germline values: CDR1 LNHDA, CDR2 SQIVND (reference sequence). CDR3 length equals 18 residues. CDR3 sequence (DNA): TGTGCCAGTAGTGCTTTACAGGGTAGGGGTGCTGGGGCCAACGTCCTGACTTTC. Its translation is CASSALQGRGAGANVLTF.